The 20 T cell receptor beta chains below come from one sample, sequenced in a study of T-cell reconstitution after alpha-beta-depleted transplantation in children. Unique molecular identifiers were incorporated during preparation of the TCRbeta library. TCRdb fed the PCR reads into MiXCR, producing one record per CDR3 protein. Of more than 450,000 distinct CDR3 sequences listed, around 20% are singletons. Specimen: PBMCs from the stem cell graft donor, collected from the stem cell graft. The receptors derive from a human donor who donated a stem cell graft to a child with acute lymphoblastic leukemia.

This sequence joins TRBV20-1 and TRBJ2-2; D uncertain. There are 13 residues in the CDR3. V was pared by 0 bases and J by 7 bases, with 9 bases between. From germline, CDR1 is DFQATT and CDR2 SNEGSKA (reference sequence). CDR3 region: CSARDVIGGELFF. CDR3 DNA: TGCAGTGCTAGAGATGTGATTGGCGGGGAGCTGTTTTTT.

The gene calls are TRBV9 and TRBJ2-1; 9 bases line up with TRBD2. CDR1 and CDR2 from the germline V gene are SGDLS and YYNGEE. The CDR3 runs to 17 residues. V shed 3 bases and J 8 bases; nucleotides not matched to a gene: 15. CDR3 in amino acids: CASSAPGGTSYSDEQFF. The CDR3 region has the DNA TGTGCCAGCAGCGCACCGGGGGGGACTAGCTATTCCGATGAGCAGTTCTTC.

The table lists this clonotype with a few counts. V and J are TRBV20-1 and TRBJ2-7; TRBD1 aligns across 8 bases. CDR3 length: 15 amino acids. CDR1 is DFQATT and CDR2 is SNEGSKA in the germline V gene (reference sequence). The V gene end was trimmed by 1 base and the J gene end by 5 bases; junction bases not matched to a gene: 10. This chain's CDR3 is CSARGGRQGFHEQYF. As DNA, the CDR3 is TGCAGTGCTAGAGGGGGCCGACAGGGGTTCCACGAGCAGTACTTC.

This chain connects TRBV3-1 to TRBJ2-7, with 10 positions matching TRBD2. There are 15 residues in the CDR3. Germline values: CDR1 LGHDT, CDR2 YNNKEL (reference sequence). V lost 5 bases and J lost 2; bases outside the gene matches: 6. This chain's CDR3 is CASSARSGRPYEQYF. CDR3 bases: TGTGCCAGCAGCGCCCGTAGCGGGAGGCCCTACGAGCAGTACTTC.

This clonotype was detected a few times. J is TRBJ1-2 and V is TRBV20-1; maybe TRBD1 (6 bases). This CDR3 contains 13 residues. Trimming left V 6 bases short and J 4 bases short, with 15 bases between. Germline CDR1 and CDR2: DFQATT and SNEGSKA (reference sequence). CDR3: CSAPEQGSYGYTF. The CDR3 DNA reads as TGCAGTGCCCCAGAACAGGGCAGCTATGGCTACACCTTC.

The V gene is TRBV20-1, the J gene TRBJ2-3, with 11 bases identical to TRBD2. Germline CDR1 DFQATT, CDR2 SNEGSKA (reference sequence). The V segment lost 1 base and the J segment 6 bases; nucleotides outside the gene matches: 6. There are 15 residues in the CDR3. CDR3 amino acids: CSARVAASGGDTQYF. CDR3 in DNA: TGCAGTGCTAGAGTGGCGGCTAGCGGGGGGGATACGCAGTATTTT.

This clonotype has just a few counts. The chain carries TRBV5-1 and TRBJ1-2; possible D gene TRBD1, 5 bases. V was pared by 4 bases and J by 2 bases, with 15 bases between. Per germline, CDR1 SGHRS and CDR2 YFSETQ. This CDR3 is built from 15 residues. CDR3 nucleotides: TGCGCCAGCAGCGCGCGGGACCCTGGAAACTATGGCTACACCTTC. Protein: CASSARDPGNYGYTF.

This clonotype has more than one count but fewer than ten. The rearrangement uses TRBV20-1 and TRBJ2-5, with a possible D match to TRBD1 (6 bases). This CDR3 spans 13 amino acids. Germline CDR1 reads DFQATT; CDR2 reads SNEGSKA (reference sequence). V shed 4 bases and J shed 4 bases, with 13 bases lying between them. CDR3 DNA: TGCAGTGCTATAGGGGGTTGGATAGAGACCCAGTACTTC. It codes for CSAIGGWIETQYF.

Only a few counts were recorded for this clonotype. This sequence joins TRBV20-1 and TRBJ2-2, with 11 bases fitting TRBD2. The CDR3 has 15 amino acids. CDR1 DFQATT and CDR2 SNEGSKA come from the germline V gene (reference sequence). The CDR3 loop is CIAKLAGADTGELFF. The DNA for the CDR3 is TGCATTGCCAAACTAGCGGGAGCGGACACCGGGGAGCTGTTTTTT.

V usage is TRBV10-1 and J usage is TRBJ1-1; weak D call: TRBD1 (5 bases). The V end was cut by 2 bases, the J end by 5 bases, with 12 bases between. The germline V gene encodes CDR1 WNHNN and CDR2 SYGVQD (reference sequence). This CDR3 comprises 14 residues. The CDR3: CASSERVRGTEAFF. The CDR3 DNA is TGCGCCAGCAGTGAGAGGGTCCGGGGGACTGAAGCTTTCTTT.

This clonotype was seen a single time. This chain links TRBV27 with TRBJ2-2; 12 positions agree with TRBD2. The CDR3 is 15 residues long. The V gene's germline CDR1 is MNHEY and CDR2 SMNVEV (reference sequence). J was trimmed by 7 bases and V by 5 bases; bases with no gene match: 5. This CDR3 is CASSPLAGGLGELFF. The CDR3, as DNA: TGTGCCAGCAGTCCCCTAGCGGGAGGGCTCGGGGAGCTGTTTTTT.

The chain is built from TRBV13 and TRBJ2-7; D is possibly TRBD1 (5 bases). Deletions cut 0 bases from V and 3 bases from J, with 12 bases between. This CDR3 region has 15 residues. Looked up from germline, CDR1 is PRHDT and CDR2 is FYEKMQ (reference sequence). The chain's CDR3 is CASSLGEGHNYEQYF. The CDR3 DNA reads TGTGCCAGCAGCTTAGGCGAAGGACACAACTACGAGCAGTACTTC.

The V gene is TRBV20-1, the J gene TRBJ2-7, with TRBD2 matching over 7 bases. The CDR3 runs 15 residues. J was trimmed by 2 bases and V by 1 base; bases with no gene match: 8. CDR1 is DFQATT, CDR2 SNEGSKA, per germline (reference sequence). CDR3 sequence (DNA): TGCAGTGCTAGAGCCCTAGCGGAGCCGGCCTACGAGCAGTACTTC. Amino acids: CSARALAEPAYEQYF.

This clonotype was observed a handful of times. The chain combines TRBV2 with TRBJ2-7; D may be TRBD2 (5 bases). Trimming took 3 bases from V and 4 from J, leaving 10 bases between them. The germline V gene has CDR1 SNHLY and CDR2 FYNNEI. The CDR3 extends over 13 amino acids. The CDR3 loop reads CASSEDFSYEQYF. CDR3 DNA: TGTGCCAGCAGTGAGGACTTTTCTTACGAGCAGTACTTC.

The rearrangement uses TRBV19 and TRBJ1-1, with no clear D. The germline V gene has CDR1 LNHDA and CDR2 SQIVND (reference sequence). Trimming left V 8 bases short and J 6 bases short, with 13 bases between. The CDR3 has 12 residues. The CDR3 bases are TGTGCCAGTGTCGCAATGGGCCCTGAAGCTTTCTTT. Translating gives CASVAMGPEAFF.

The chain employs TRBV13 and TRBJ2-2, with TRBD2 identical over 11 bases. Trimming removed 2 bases from V and 10 bases from J; junction bases left unmatched: 12. CDR1 is PRHDT, CDR2 FYEKMQ, per germline (reference sequence). CDR3 length: 17 amino acids. CDR3 region: CASSLYTSGGSAAELFF. The CDR3 DNA reads as TGTGCCAGCAGCTTATACACTAGCGGGGGTTCCGCTGCGGAGCTGTTTTTT.

The rearrangement links TRBV25-1 to TRBJ2-7; D possibly corresponds to TRBD1 (6 bases). Germline lookup yields CDR1 MGHDK and CDR2 SYGVNS. CDR3 size: 15 residues. Trimming stripped 3 bases from V and 3 bases from J, with 15 bases between. The CDR3 DNA follows: TGTGCCAGCAGTGACCAACGGGACATCTTCTACGAGCAGTACTTC. This gives the protein CASSDQRDIFYEQYF.

This clonotype was picked up a small number of times. This chain joins TRBV7-6 and TRBJ2-7; 11 bases are a match to TRBD2. Germline lookup yields CDR1 SGHVS and CDR2 FNYEAQ. The CDR3 length is 14 residues. V was pared by 2 bases and J by 6 bases, with 3 bases of the junction left unmatched. The CDR3 protein is CASSLKLAGGEQYF. The CDR3 DNA is TGTGCCAGCAGCTTAAAGCTAGCGGGAGGCGAGCAGTACTTC.

This clonotype was observed a handful of times. The chain combines TRBV27 with TRBJ2-1, with 9 bases identical to TRBD2. Germline trimming cut 7 bases from V and 6 bases from J; bases unmatched to any gene: 7. Per the germline V gene, CDR1 is MNHEY and CDR2 is SMNVEV (reference sequence). There are 14 residues in the CDR3. The DNA for the CDR3 is TGTGCCAGCACCTTAGCGGGAGAGGGCAATGAGCAGTTCTTC. Translating it yields CASTLAGEGNEQFF.

This clonotype was detected ten times or more. The rearrangement joins TRBV6-5 to TRBJ2-1, with D perhaps matching TRBD1 (6 bases). This CDR3 is 17 amino acids long. CDR1 is MNHEY, CDR2 SVGAGI, per germline. V lost 4 bases and J lost 1, with 17 bases in between. The CDR3 loop reads CASSSSRGVRSYNEQFF. In DNA form, the CDR3 reads TGTGCCAGCAGTTCGTCCAGGGGAGTGAGGTCCTACAATGAGCAGTTCTTC.